This TCR beta chain was sequenced during a study of blood T cell repertoires in COVID-19. Study information: There were acute and convalescent COVID-19 samples, and they came from the United States, Italy and Spain. Nucleic acid was either cDNA or gDNA, and it came from T cells, B-cell-depleted T cells, or PBMCs.

Original processing notes: Reference gene primer amplification in the assay estimated nucleated cell counts. The table came from immunoSEQ multiplex PCR; TCRdb's copy has only in-frame clones and leaves some out. The DNA was the basis for D and trimming; V, J and clone size are from that table. The profile covers just under 350,000 clones, with around 90% appearing a single time and around 3.5% taken by the ten largest. The ends were cut back, 4 bases at V and 4 bases at J, with 8 bases in the middle. The CDR3 runs to 12 residues. Germline-derived CDR1 and CDR2 are SQVTM and ANQGSEA. Sequencing was done on a sample of peripheral blood. The clonotype was recovered from a young woman who had recovered from COVID-19. The rearrangement links TRBV29-1 to TRBJ1-5; tentatively, D is TRBD1 (6 bases). CDR3 amino acids: CSVVTGNQPQHF. CDR3 nucleotides: TGCAGCGTTGTAACAGGGAATCAGCCCCAGCATTTT.